Listed below are T cell receptor beta chains from one sample, sequenced in a study of blood T cell repertoires in COVID-19. Clones were sequenced by immunoSEQ multiplex PCR, and TCRdb holds only the in-frame ones, with some missing. The sample lists a few hundred thousand clones; around 83% were seen once. Specimen: PBMCs or T cells enriched from blood (not recorded which). The receptors stem from a woman between 50 and 59 years old who had recovered from COVID-19. Each CDR3 is given without its conserved first and last residue. Each record gives: CDR3 protein, J gene, V gene.

ASSRDNTYGYT TRBJ1-2 TRBV18
ASSLQGGSQPQH TRBJ1-5 TRBV19
ASSIGTGGRETQY TRBJ2-5 TRBV7-9
ASSIWDSPNTGELF TRBJ2-2 TRBV27
ASSRSSYEQY TRBJ2-7 TRBV6-5
ASSSGTGNSYGYT TRBJ1-2 TRBV7-9
ASGSGSWVPQH TRBJ1-5 TRBV12-5
ASSVQVSYEQY TRBJ2-7 TRBV19
ASSYSNGGASGANVLT TRBJ2-6 TRBV6-2/TRBV6-3
ASSPGQTNQPQH TRBJ1-5 TRBV7-2
ATSMGANYGYT TRBJ1-2 TRBV15
ASSSARPVQH TRBJ1-5 TRBV19
ASSPGQDQETQY TRBJ2-5 TRBV5-1
ASSYSPQRGYEQY TRBJ2-7 TRBV9
ASSLGWASGIRGQF TRBJ2-1 TRBV11-3
ASSLFSQGGNEQY TRBJ2-7 TRBV5-1
ASSPSPSSSGTSNTEAF TRBJ1-1 TRBV18
ASSLGQWQYGYT TRBJ1-2 TRBV7-2
ASSYDRDESGYT TRBJ1-2 TRBV19
SVWTGRNTEAF TRBJ1-1 TRBV29-1
ASSIGQGGYNEQF TRBJ2-1 TRBV7-2
ASSPLGMATNEKLF TRBJ1-4 TRBV7-2
ASSPGLHNEQF TRBJ2-1 TRBV7-2
ASSHPYRDRGIEQPQH TRBJ1-5 TRBV23-1
ASSAYRGEPQH TRBJ1-5 TRBV7-9
ASSLDRLAGNPDTQY TRBJ2-3 TRBV11-3
ASSPSGTGTNQPQH TRBJ1-5 TRBV18
ASSLRDEQY TRBJ2-7 TRBV11-3
ASSQTTGSNEKLF TRBJ1-4 TRBV4-3
ASSLEGLAGGPDTQY TRBJ2-3 TRBV7-8
ASSLVILAESTDTQY TRBJ2-3 TRBV7-2
ASGGRGPLANTGELF TRBJ2-2 TRBV7-9
ASISTGYEQF TRBJ2-1 TRBV19
ASKREATYEQY TRBJ2-7 TRBV6-5
ASSDDSLNSPLH TRBJ1-6 TRBV5-1
ASSLPYEQY TRBJ2-7 TRBV6-2/TRBV6-3
ASSLDGGAYEQF TRBJ2-1 TRBV5-1
ASTVAGTTYNEQF TRBJ2-1 TRBV11-2
ASRRQGAPANYGYT TRBJ1-2 TRBV5-6
AISDIVPGGLLAETQY TRBJ2-5 TRBV10-3
ASSYKDSGQY TRBJ2-7 TRBV6-2/TRBV6-3
ASSFRDTNTEAF TRBJ1-1 TRBV5-6
ASSLQRNQPQH TRBJ1-5 TRBV12-3/TRBV12-4
ASSSGTGETNSPLH TRBJ1-6 TRBV3-1/TRBV3-2
ARYRGFYGYT TRBJ1-2 TRBV21-1
ASSRGGGAYEQY TRBJ2-7 TRBV5-6
ASTHTQRGTEKLF TRBJ1-4 TRBV19
ASSPAGQGLYYGYT TRBJ1-2 TRBV27
ASSLPSGGAHEQY TRBJ2-7 TRBV28
ASRDRGWGTEAF TRBJ1-1 TRBV6-5
SAHGANVLT TRBJ2-6 TRBV20-1
ASSPLLPDTYQPQH TRBJ1-5 TRBV19
ASSQVREKLF TRBJ1-4 TRBV3-1/TRBV3-2
ASSLASPWAGGETQY TRBJ2-5 TRBV5-4
ASSGLVAGELF TRBJ2-2 TRBV19
ASTPGWDSMGGYT TRBJ1-2 TRBV6-5